The 25 T cell receptor beta chains reported below all come from one sample, sequenced in a study of blood T cell repertoires in COVID-19. The assay was immunoSEQ multiplex PCR, and TCRdb's table has in-frame clones only and misses some. This sample carries some 83,000 clones, 80% to 85% of them seen once, and the ten largest clones take 3.5% to 4%. The specimen sequenced was peripheral blood. The receptors derive from a man aged 50-60 years with acute or convalescent COVID-19.

In its sample, this clone was seen once. This chain uses TRBV4-2 with TRBJ1-5; possibly TRBD1 for D (6 bases). Germline CDR1 LGHNA, CDR2 YNFKEQ. The CDR3 covers 13 residues. The V gene lost 0 bases and the J gene lost 9 bases, with 9 bases spanning the gap. The CDR3 nucleotides read TGTGCCAGCAGCCAAGATTCGGACAGGCCCCAGCATTTT. Protein sequence: CASSQDSDRPQHF.

The chain combines TRBV7-2 with TRBJ1-1; D is unresolved. The CDR3 extends over 14 amino acids. Looked up from germline, CDR1 is SGHTA and CDR2 is FQGNSA. Trimming took 1 base from V and 4 from J, leaving 10 bases between them. CDR3 DNA sequence: TGTGCCAGCAGCTTAGTATTGTCGGGCACTGAAGCTTTCTTT. Protein: CASSLVLSGTEAFF.

The count of this clone is one. The V call is TRBV7-2, the J call TRBJ1-2; D might be TRBD1 (5 bases). The CDR3 extends over 15 amino acids. V was cut by 3 bases and J by 7 bases, with 18 bases left in between. The V gene's germline CDR1 is SGHTA and CDR2 FQGNSA. Written as DNA, the CDR3 is TGTGCCAGCAGCTTTGCAGGGCCGAGGCTCTCTGGCTACACCTTC. Its translation: CASSFAGPRLSGYTF.

The chain has TRBV5-1 and TRBJ2-3; 9 bases are shared with TRBD2. The germline V gene has CDR1 SGHRS and CDR2 YFSETQ. The CDR3 sequence is 16 residues long. Trimming cost V 4 bases and J 5 bases; bases outside gene matches: 11. The CDR3 here is CASSPLTSGLLDTQYF. The DNA for the CDR3 is TGCGCCAGCAGCCCCCTGACTAGCGGCCTATTAGATACGCAGTATTTT.

The chain uses TRBV19 and TRBJ2-3, with TRBD1 identical over 9 bases. The CDR3 has 15 amino acids. Germline CDR1 reads LNHDA; CDR2 reads SQIVND (reference sequence). Germline trimming cut 6 bases from V and 3 bases from J; bases unmatched to any gene: 7. The CDR3 sequence is CASRPQGARTDTQYF. The CDR3 DNA is TGTGCCAGTAGACCACAGGGGGCTCGGACAGATACGCAGTATTTT.

This chain links TRBV7-9 with TRBJ2-5, with D perhaps TRBD2 (6 bases). V was shortened by 7 bases and J by 5 bases, with 17 bases between the two germline ends. CDR1 and CDR2 from the germline V gene are SEHNR and FQNEAQ (reference sequence). CDR3 length: 14 amino acids. As DNA, the CDR3 is TGTGCCAGCATGTATGCGGACTATTGGGAGACCCAGTACTTC. The encoded protein is CASMYADYWETQYF. The variable domain in full, completed from reference TRBV7-9 and TRBJ2-5, reads DTGVSQNPRHKITKRGQNVTFRCDPISEHNRLYWYRQTLGQGPEFLTYFQNEAQLEKSRLLSDRFSAERPKGSFSTLEIQRTEQGDSAMYLCASMYADYWETQYFGPGTRLLVL.

V gene TRBV7-9 combines with J gene TRBJ2-7; D is unresolved. The germline gives CDR1 SEHNR, CDR2 FQNEAQ (reference sequence). The CDR3 contains 14 residues. V gave up 2 bases and J gave up 2 bases, with 10 bases separating them. CDR3 loop: CASSLSPSPYEQYF. The DNA of the CDR3 is TGTGCCAGCAGCTTAAGCCCCTCCCCCTACGAGCAGTACTTC.

This chain joins TRBV21-1 and TRBJ2-7; the D segment call TRBD2 is taken from the table without a DNA check. TRBV21-1 is listed as a pseudogene. CDR3 length: 18 residues. For the CDR3, the DNA is TGTGCCAGCAGCAATATACGGACTAGCCCGTATTTATTCTACGAGCAGTACTTC. This encodes CASSNIRTSPYLFYEQYF.

V usage is TRBV11-2 and J usage is TRBJ1-3; D is ambiguous. This CDR3 has 14 amino acids. Between the trimmed V and J ends, which lost 4 bases and 0 bases, there was a span of 7 bases. Germline CDR1 is SGHAT and CDR2 is FQNNGV. CDR3 region: CASSSVSSGNTIYF. In DNA form, the CDR3 reads TGTGCCAGCAGCTCTGTTAGCTCTGGAAACACCATATATTTT.

The chain employs TRBV7-2 and TRBJ2-3, with TRBD2 matching 10 bases. Germline loops: CDR1 SGHTA, CDR2 FQGNSA. With 5 bases clipped from V and 3 bases from J, the junction kept 5 bases outside the gene matches. The CDR3 has 15 residues. In DNA, the CDR3 is TGTGCCAGCAGCAGACCGGGACTAGCGACAGATACGCAGTATTTT. Translated, it gives CASSRPGLATDTQYF.

V and J are TRBV4-1 and TRBJ2-3, with D possibly TRBD2 on 6 matching bases. CDR1 is MGHRA and CDR2 is YSYEKL in the germline V gene. The CDR3 length is 15 residues. V lost 1 base and J lost 5, with 13 bases in between. The CDR3 nucleotides read TGCGCCAGCAGCCAAGTGGGGGGAGGTAGAGATACGCAGTATTTT. This codes for CASSQVGGGRDTQYF.

CDR3 loop: CASSQDSGRTFNQPQHF. CDR3 in DNA: TGTGCCAGCAGCCAAGATTCGGGCAGGACTTTCAATCAGCCCCAGCATTTT. V usage is TRBV3-1 (or the pseudogene TRBV3-2) and J usage is TRBJ1-5; D is undetermined. The CDR3 is 17 amino acids. V lost 0 bases and J lost 3, with 15 bases in between. Germline V gives CDR1 LGHDT, CDR2 YNNKEL (reference sequence).

The CDR3 protein is CAWSMTSSDEQFF. The CDR3 DNA reads as TGTGCCTGGAGTATGACTTCAAGCGATGAGCAGTTCTTC. V is TRBV30 and J is TRBJ2-1; the D is unclear. Germline values: CDR1 GTSNPN, CDR2 SVGIG (reference sequence). The V end was cut by 2 bases, the J end by 8 bases, with 13 bases between. This CDR3 is 13 amino acids long.

The table lists this clone with a count of one. J is TRBJ2-2 and V is TRBV4-3; 11 positions match TRBD1. Per the germline V gene, CDR1 is LGHNA and CDR2 is YSLEER. The length of the CDR3 is 16 residues. The ends lost 1 base at V and 4 bases at J; junction bases unmatched: 2. The CDR3 spells CASSQVGTGGTGELFF. Here the CDR3 DNA reads TGCGCCAGCAGCCAAGTGGGGACAGGGGGCACCGGGGAGCTGTTTTTT.

The chain combines TRBV7-6 with TRBJ1-4; 12 bases line up with TRBD1. Unmatched junction bases numbered 14, after V lost 5 bases and J lost 10 bases. CDR3 length: 17 residues. Per germline, CDR1 SGHVS and CDR2 FNYEAQ. The DNA of the CDR3 is TGTGCCAGCAGCCCGGGACAGGGGGCCGAAGATGAAGGAAAACTGTTTTTT. Its protein product is CASSPGQGAEDEGKLFF. Complete variable domain (other parts from reference TRBV7-6 and TRBJ1-4): GAGVSQSPRYKVTKRGQDVALRCDPISGHVSLYWYRQALGQGPEFLTYFNYEAQQDKSGLPNDRFSAERPEGSISTLTIQRTEQRDSAMYRCASSPGQGAEDEGKLFFGSGTQLSVL.

The chain joins TRBV2 to TRBJ2-7; TRBD1 agrees at 8 bases. This CDR3 spans 16 amino acids. The V and J ends lost 3 bases and 1 base, in that order; junction bases with no gene match: 8. Germline V gives CDR1 SNHLY, CDR2 FYNNEI. The CDR3 here is CASSDPGQGVSYEQYF. In DNA form, the CDR3 reads TGTGCCAGCAGTGACCCCGGACAGGGAGTTTCCTACGAGCAGTACTTC.

This chain uses TRBV6-1 with TRBJ2-2; D possibly corresponds to TRBD2 (5 bases). The CDR3 is 15 amino acids. Germline CDR1 is MNHNS and CDR2 is SASEGT. Deletions cut 3 bases from V and 5 bases from J, with 13 bases between. The CDR3 spells CASSDINRGTGELFF. The CDR3, as DNA: TGTGCCAGCAGTGATATTAACCGGGGTACCGGGGAGCTGTTTTTT.

The V gene is TRBV5-1, the J gene TRBJ2-5, with 8 bases fitting TRBD2. Looked up from germline, CDR1 is SGHRS and CDR2 is YFSETQ. The CDR3 length is 15 residues. J was trimmed by 1 base and V by 0 bases; bases with no gene match: 2. This CDR3 reads CASSLGSGTQETQYF. CDR3 DNA sequence: TGCGCCAGCAGCTTGGGTAGCGGGACCCAAGAGACCCAGTACTTC.

V is TRBV5-3 and J is TRBJ2-5, with D perhaps matching TRBD1 (5 bases). TRBV5-3 is treated as an ORF (open reading frame) with a function not yet certain. The CDR3 has 18 amino acids. Trimming removed 0 bases at V and 4 bases at J, with 22 bases between. DNA of the CDR3: TGTGCCAGAAGCTTGGGGGGCGGTATTTGGGGTGGCCCAGAGACCCAGTACTTC. It encodes CARSLGGGIWGGPETQYF.

The chain carries TRBV6-5 and TRBJ2-1; D is ambiguous. Germline CDR1 is MNHEY and CDR2 is SVGAGI. This CDR3 region has 11 residues. Trimming stripped 7 bases from V and 1 base from J, with 2 bases between. In DNA, the CDR3 is TGTGCCAGCACATCCTACAATGAGCAGTTCTTC. Translated, it gives CASTSYNEQFF.

V and J are TRBV7-2 and TRBJ2-3; D not resolved. The CDR3 totals 15 residues. Germline CDR1 is SGHTA and CDR2 is FQGNSA. V was cut by 1 base and J by 2 bases, with 10 bases left in between. The DNA for the CDR3 is TGTGCCAGCAGCTTAGACAGAACCTACACAGATACGCAGTATTTT. This codes for CASSLDRTYTDTQYF.

This clone was seen a few times. This rearrangement joins TRBV6-5 to TRBJ1-3; D unresolved. The germline V and J ends were trimmed by 2 bases and 4 bases, with 15 bases remaining between them. Germline CDR1 MNHEY, CDR2 SVGAGI. The CDR3 is made up of 16 amino acids. The CDR3 region is CASSYIRTGGGNTIYF. CDR3 coding DNA: TGTGCCAGCAGTTACATTCGAACGGGAGGCGGAAACACCATATATTTT.

The chain joins TRBV28 to TRBJ2-1, with 16 nucleotides matching TRBD2. Unmatched junction bases numbered 2, after V lost 4 bases and J lost 2 bases. The CDR3 totals 17 residues. The V gene's germline CDR1 is MDHEN and CDR2 SYDVKM. The CDR3 here is CASSSGTSGRAYNEQFF. The CDR3 DNA sequence: TGTGCCAGCAGTTCCGGGACTAGCGGGAGGGCCTACAATGAGCAGTTCTTC.

The rearrangement uses TRBV4-3 and TRBJ1-3; 7 nucleotides match TRBD1. The CDR3 loop spans 16 amino acids. Germline V lookup: CDR1 LGHNA, CDR2 YSLEER. Germline trimming cut 0 bases from V and 2 bases from J; bases unmatched to any gene: 4. The CDR3 protein is CASSQDRGTPGNTIYF. Written as DNA, the CDR3 is TGCGCCAGCAGCCAAGACAGGGGGACTCCTGGAAACACCATATATTTT.

J is TRBJ2-1 and V is TRBV3-1 (or the pseudogene TRBV3-2); TRBD2 might be the D (6 bases). In germline, CDR1 is LGHDT, CDR2 YNNKEL (reference sequence). The germline V and J ends were trimmed by 4 bases and 5 bases, with 9 bases remaining between them. The CDR3 length is 13 residues. The CDR3 coding sequence is TGTGCCAGCAGCCGCGGACTACACAATGAGCAGTTCTTC. Translated, it gives CASSRGLHNEQFF.